Sequencing of this T cell receptor beta chain was carried out in a study of cytomegalovirus exposure and HLA in healthy donors. Study results and caveats: Analyses of presence and absence presupposed an approximately uniform sequencing depth across donors. Researchers had no immune exposure information except CMV serostatus available. Productive rates of about 90% or about 30% were seen for most TCR beta V segments in an earlier analysis.

The PCR had 60 Vbeta and 13 Jbeta primers. Some clones are missing from TCRdb's copy, which holds only in-frame ones; the method was immunoSEQ multiplex PCR. The data show under 150,000 clones, around four fifths seen once. On this clone itself: What it binds is not known. Mismatch with germline at one junction end may stem from a read error.

The CDR3 spans 15 residues. Germline V lookup: CDR1 SEHNR, CDR2 FQNEAQ (reference sequence). Input material: PBMCs. This sequence was found in a boy between 2 and 10 years old in good health and CMV-seronegative. The chain carries TRBV7-9 and TRBJ2-1; 9 nucleotides agree with TRBD2. CDR3 coding DNA: TGTTCCAGCAGCCGCGGGGGGGTATCTCACAATGAGCAGTTCTTC. This sequence encodes CSSSRGGVSHNEQFF.